Shown below are 2 T cell receptor beta chains from a single sample sequenced in a study of blood T cell repertoires in COVID-19. The protocol was immunoSEQ multiplex PCR, while the TCRdb copy is restricted to in-frame clones and leaves out a portion. The table includes about 71,000 clones, approximately 86% detected once. Sequencing was carried out using peripheral blood. The receptors were sampled from a man in his forties or fifties with active COVID-19.

The chain has TRBV5-1 and TRBJ1-4; 7 nucleotides align to TRBD1. This CDR3 region has 15 residues. The V segment lost 0 bases and the J segment 11 bases; nucleotides outside the gene matches: 10. From germline, CDR1 is SGHRS and CDR2 YFSETQ. As DNA, the CDR3 is TGCGCCAGCAGCTTGGCTTCGACAGGGATGGGGAAACTGTTTTTT. It yields the protein CASSLASTGMGKLFF.

This chain's CDR3 is CASRRTGSSDEQFF. For the CDR3, the DNA is TGTGCCAGTAGGCGGACAGGGTCGAGCGATGAGCAGTTCTTC. This chain links TRBV19 with TRBJ2-1, with TRBD1 identical over 8 bases. This CDR3 is built from 14 residues. Per the germline V gene, CDR1 is LNHDA and CDR2 is SQIVND (reference sequence). Trimming removed 6 bases from V and 8 bases from J; junction bases left unmatched: 9. The full variable domain, its missing parts supplied by reference TRBV19 and TRBJ2-1, is DGGITQSPKYLFRKEGQNVTLSCEQNLNHDAMYWYRQDPGQGLRLIYYSQIVNDFQKGDIAEGYSVSREKKESFPLTVTSAQKNPTAFYLCASRRTGSSDEQFFGPGTRLTVL.